What follows are 18 T cell receptor beta chains derived from one specimen sequenced in a study of OX40 agonist ivuxolimab in advanced cancers. TCRdb keeps only in-frame clones here, not all; method: immunoSEQ multiplex PCR. This table holds roughly 70,000 clones, about 85% found once. The sample consisted of CD4+ or CD8+ T cells sorted from blood, taken in a trial of the OX40 agonist ivuxolimab. Every receptor here comes from an adult with an advanced solid tumor such as melanoma, head and neck, liver or kidney cancer.

The gene calls are TRBV6-1 and TRBJ2-2; D is undetermined. Trimming took off 4 bases at V and 1 base at J, with 13 bases between the two ends. The length of the CDR3 is 16 residues. CDR1 MNHNS and CDR2 SASEGT come from the germline V gene. CDR3 bases: TGTGCCAGCAGTGTGGCCCGAGTGGAGAACACCGGGGAGCTGTTTTTT. Residues: CASSVARVENTGELFF.

This sequence joins TRBV29-1 and TRBJ1-1; D unclear. Germline CDR1 and CDR2: SQVTM and ANQGSEA. Trimming shortened V by 1 base and J by 3 bases, and 9 bases separated the two germline ends. The CDR3 runs to 13 residues. CDR3 nucleotides: TGCAGCGTTGAAGCTCCCGTGGACACTGAAGCTTTCTTT. Amino acid sequence: CSVEAPVDTEAFF.

The rearrangement joins TRBV6-6 to TRBJ2-7; D is unclear. The CDR3 is 14 residues long. In germline, CDR1 is MNHNY, CDR2 SVGAGI (reference sequence). The germline V and J ends were trimmed by 2 bases and 2 bases, with 10 bases remaining between them. The CDR3 DNA follows: TGTGCCAGCAGTTACAGGACGGATACCTACGAGCAGTACTTC. Encoded protein: CASSYRTDTYEQYF.

This clone was recorded once. This rearrangement joins TRBV28 to TRBJ2-1; 7 bases are shared with TRBD1. V was clipped by 4 bases and J by 8 bases; unmatched bases: 11. This CDR3 region has 15 residues. Germline values: CDR1 MDHEN, CDR2 SYDVKM. CDR3 DNA: TGTGCCAGCAGTTCCAGGGGGATAAATAATTATGAGCAGTTCTTC. Amino acid sequence: CASSSRGINNYEQFF. Using reference TRBV28 and TRBJ2-1 for the parts outside the CDR3, the full variable domain is DVKVTQSSRYLVKRTGEKVFLECVQDMDHENMFWYRQDPGLGLRLIYFSYDVKMKEKGDIPEGYSVSREKKERFSLILESASTNQTSMYLCASSSRGINNYEQFFGPGTRLTVL.

V and J are TRBV19 and TRBJ1-5, with no clear D. This CDR3 comprises 16 residues. CDR1 and CDR2 from the germline V gene are LNHDA and SQIVND (reference sequence). Trimming cost V 0 bases and J 1 base, with 10 bases left between them. This CDR3 is CASSIDSLFSNQPQHF. The CDR3 nucleotides read TGTGCCAGTAGTATAGACAGTTTGTTCAGCAATCAGCCCCAGCATTTT.

On this clone itself: The junction shows a germline mismatch at one end, possibly a read error. The chain carries TRBV2 and TRBJ2-1; D might be TRBD1 or TRBD2, each matching 5 bases. Germline CDR1 and CDR2: SNHLY and FYNNEI. The CDR3 contains 14 residues. The CDR3 protein is CASSPTGPYIEQFF. The DNA for the CDR3 is TGTGCCAGCAGTCCCACGGGACCATACATTGAGCAGTTCTTC.

The genes are TRBV14 and TRBJ1-2; D unclear. V was cut by 5 bases and J by 1 base, with 8 bases left in between. Germline V gene data show CDR1 as SGHDN and CDR2 as FVKESK. The CDR3 has 13 residues. This CDR3 is CASSAAVNYGYTF. The DNA for the CDR3 is TGTGCCAGCAGCGCAGCAGTTAACTATGGCTACACCTTC.

The chain recombines TRBV2 with TRBJ1-1; D remains unclear. Germline V CDR1 and CDR2: SNHLY, FYNNEI. The CDR3 extends over 13 amino acids. Trimming took off 1 base at V and 4 bases at J, with 7 bases between the two ends. CDR3 sequence reads: CASSEEWGTEAFF. CDR3 in DNA: TGTGCCAGCAGTGAAGAATGGGGCACTGAAGCTTTCTTT.

V usage is TRBV6-6 and J usage is TRBJ2-1; D gene uncertain. The V end lost 4 bases, the J end lost 1 base, and 11 bases lay between the germline ends. Germline CDR1 reads MNHNY; CDR2 reads SVGAGI (reference sequence). CDR3 size: 15 residues. The CDR3 DNA sequence: TGTGCCAGCAGTTCGGACCCGTCGTCCTACAATGAGCAGTTCTTC. Translating it yields CASSSDPSSYNEQFF.

J is TRBJ1-1 and V is TRBV27, with TRBD1 identical over 7 bases. In germline, CDR1 is MNHEY, CDR2 SMNVEV (reference sequence). The trim removed 4 bases at V and 2 bases at J, leaving 16 bases unmatched. The CDR3 is 18 amino acids. The CDR3 DNA sequence: TGTGCCAGCAGTTCCTGGAGGAGGGGGCTTCTAGGAAACACTGAAGCTTTCTTT. It translates to CASSSWRRGLLGNTEAFF.

This clone came up once. The chain joins TRBV5-1 to TRBJ2-2; 7 bases are shared with TRBD1. The CDR3 runs 15 residues. Germline V gene sequence: CDR1 SGHRS, CDR2 YFSETQ. After removal of 4 bases from V and 6 bases from J, the junction contained 9 bases not matched to a gene. The chain's CDR3 is CASSVTGYGSGELFF. The CDR3 nucleotides read TGCGCCAGCAGCGTGACAGGGTATGGATCCGGGGAGCTGTTTTTT.

The chain uses TRBV28 and TRBJ2-7; 7 positions match TRBD1. The ends lost 7 bases at V and 2 bases at J; junction bases unmatched: 5. CDR1 is MDHEN, CDR2 SYDVKM, per germline. This CDR3 is built from 13 residues. CDR3 sequence reads: CASNLGQTYEQYF. The CDR3 nucleotides are TGTGCCAGCAATCTGGGACAGACCTACGAGCAGTACTTC.

The chain employs TRBV28 and TRBJ1-3; D is uncertain. The germline V gene has CDR1 MDHEN and CDR2 SYDVKM. The CDR3 is made up of 13 amino acids. Deletions cut 6 bases from V and 6 bases from J, with 12 bases between. The DNA for the CDR3 is TGTGCCAGCAGCTCTTTAACTGAAAACACCATATATTTT. This codes for CASSSLTENTIYF. The whole variable domain, filled in from reference TRBV28 and TRBJ1-3, reads DVKVTQSSRYLVKRTGEKVFLECVQDMDHENMFWYRQDPGLGLRLIYFSYDVKMKEKGDIPEGYSVSREKKERFSLILESASTNQTSMYLCASSSLTENTIYFGEGSWLTVV.

This clone was recorded a few times. The chain uses TRBV7-2 and TRBJ2-7, with D perhaps being TRBD1 or TRBD2 (5 bases each). The V and J ends lost 3 bases and 5 bases respectively, with 11 bases between them. The CDR3 is 13 amino acids. Germline-derived CDR1 and CDR2 are SGHTA and FQGNSA. The chain's CDR3 is CASSFIRDHEQYF. CDR3 bases: TGTGCCAGCAGCTTCATCAGGGACCACGAGCAGTACTTC. Full variable domain (remainder filled in from reference TRBV7-2 and TRBJ2-7): GAGVSQSPSNKVTEKGKDVELRCDPISGHTALYWYRQSLGQGLEFLIYFQGNSAPDKSGLPSDRFSAERTGGSVSTLTIQRTQQEDSAVYLCASSFIRDHEQYFGPGTRLTVT.

The V call is TRBV2, the J call TRBJ1-3; D might be TRBD1 (5 bases). Trimming took off 7 bases at V and 1 base at J, with 14 bases between the two ends. This CDR3 is 15 amino acids long. Germline loops: CDR1 SNHLY, CDR2 FYNNEI. The CDR3 region is CASISRGRSGNTIYF. The CDR3 DNA sequence: TGTGCCAGCATATCAAGGGGCAGATCTGGAAACACCATATATTTT.

The chain uses TRBV4-2 and TRBJ2-7, with 16 bases lining up with TRBD2. J gave up 4 bases and V 3 bases, and 6 bases lay outside the gene matches. Germline V lookup: CDR1 LGHNA, CDR2 YNFKEQ. This CDR3 spans 17 amino acids. CDR3 DNA: TGTGCCAGCAGCCACTTAGGGACTAGCGGGGGGGCGTACGAGCAGTACTTC. It yields the protein CASSHLGTSGGAYEQYF.

The J gene is TRBJ1-1, the V gene TRBV30; D gene ambiguous. Trimming took off 0 bases at V and 7 bases at J, with 12 bases between the two ends. This CDR3 has 13 residues. Per the germline V gene, CDR1 is GTSNPN and CDR2 is SVGIG (reference sequence). The CDR3 loop reads CAWSVRSSYEAFF. CDR3 sequence (DNA): TGTGCCTGGAGTGTACGATCCAGCTATGAAGCTTTCTTT.

In this sample, this clone turned up once. This chain joins TRBV28 and TRBJ1-1; possibly TRBD1 for D (6 bases). The CDR3 covers 15 residues. With 4 bases removed from V and 1 base from J, the gap between germline ends came to 13 bases. The germline gives CDR1 MDHEN, CDR2 SYDVKM. DNA of the CDR3: TGTGCCAGCAGTTCATTCGGGGGGCCGAACACTGAAGCTTTCTTT. Its translation: CASSSFGGPNTEAFF. The full variable domain, completed using reference TRBV28 and TRBJ1-1, is DVKVTQSSRYLVKRTGEKVFLECVQDMDHENMFWYRQDPGLGLRLIYFSYDVKMKEKGDIPEGYSVSREKKERFSLILESASTNQTSMYLCASSSFGGPNTEAFFGQGTRLTVV.